The 27 T cell receptor beta chains below all came from one sample that was sequenced in a study of T-cell reconstitution after alpha-beta-depleted transplantation in children. Unique molecular identifiers were incorporated when the TCRbeta library was constructed. TCRdb redid the calling of the PCR reads with MiXCR, one entry per CDR3 protein. The repertoire holds around 600,000 distinct CDR3 sequences, with 15% to 20% as singletons. The specimen was PBMCs from the stem cell graft donor, collected from the stem cell graft. The origin of the receptors is a human donor who donated a stem cell graft to a child with acute myeloid leukemia.

This clonotype has a handful of counts. This chain connects TRBV5-5 to TRBJ2-7; the D call may be TRBD1 or TRBD2 (5 bases each). Germline CDR1 is SGHKS and CDR2 is YYEKEE (reference sequence). CDR3 length: 15 amino acids. V gave up 3 bases and J gave up 0 bases, with 13 bases separating them. The CDR3 is CASSSSGTSSYEQYV. The CDR3 DNA is TGTGCCAGCAGCTCTTCCGGGACGAGCTCCTACGAGCAGTACGTC.

This clonotype was seen a handful of times. The rearrangement links TRBV29-1 to TRBJ1-1, with D uncertain. Looked up from germline, CDR1 is SQVTM and CDR2 is ANQGSEA. This CDR3 spans 12 amino acids. V lost 7 bases, J lost 1 base, and 10 bases lay in between. The CDR3 bases are TGCAGCGCCGGAGGAGGGAACACTGAAGCTTTCTTT. As protein: CSAGGGNTEAFF.

At least ten counts were recorded for this clonotype. This chain connects TRBV5-6 to TRBJ2-5; D is unclear. Trimming removed 4 bases at V and 3 bases at J, with 10 bases between. CDR3 length equals 13 residues. The germline V gene has CDR1 SGHDT and CDR2 YYEEEE. This chain's CDR3 is CASSVWIEETQYF. The CDR3 nucleotides read TGTGCCAGCAGCGTCTGGATAGAAGAGACCCAGTACTTC.

The table lists this clonotype with a few counts. This chain uses TRBV20-1 with TRBJ2-5, with D perhaps matching TRBD1 or TRBD2 (5 bases each). CDR3 length: 13 residues. V lost 8 bases, J lost 2 bases, and 15 bases lay in between. The germline V gene has CDR1 DFQATT and CDR2 SNEGSKA (reference sequence). The CDR3 nucleotides are TGCAGTTCCTCCTCGGGGCCTCAAGAGACCCAGTACTTC. Its protein is CSSSSGPQETQYF.

This clonotype was seen repeatedly, ten times or more. One junction end disagrees with the germline gene, perhaps due to a read error. The genes are TRBV29-1 and TRBJ2-1; 8 bases map to TRBD1. This CDR3 is built from 12 residues. Germline V gene lookup returns CDR1 SQVTM and CDR2 ANQGSEA. CDR3 sequence: CSVEDLQGAKIF. CDR3 coding DNA: TGCAGCGTTGAGGACCTCCAGGGGGCAAAAATCTTC.

The CDR3 nucleotides are TGCGCCAGCAGCTCGGCGGGGGGGTTGAACACTGAAGCTTTCTTT. Protein: CASSSAGGLNTEAFF. The chain carries TRBV5-1 and TRBJ1-1; perhaps TRBD1 as D (5 bases). Germline V lookup: CDR1 SGHRS, CDR2 YFSETQ. V shed 3 bases and J shed 0 bases, with 12 bases lying between them. The CDR3 runs to 15 residues.

The V and J genes are TRBV28 and TRBJ2-5; D is unresolved. The CDR3 sequence is 16 residues long. V was trimmed by 4 bases and J by 1 base, leaving 16 bases between them. The germline V gene has CDR1 MDHEN and CDR2 SYDVKM. The CDR3 DNA follows: TGTGCCAGCAGTTCCCTTGGCGCGGCTTTCCAAGAGACCCAGTACTTC. As protein: CASSSLGAAFQETQYF.

The sample holds a few counts of this clonotype. The V call is TRBV7-2, the J call TRBJ1-3; D unclear. Germline V gene sequence: CDR1 SGHTA, CDR2 FQGNSA. CDR3 length: 13 amino acids. V shed 5 bases and J shed 2 bases, with 7 bases lying between them. The CDR3 DNA is TGTGCCAGCAGCCCCCTAACTGGAAACACCATATATTTT. Amino acids: CASSPLTGNTIYF.

This clonotype was counted at least ten times. The chain couples TRBV9 to TRBJ2-1; 10 bases are shared with TRBD2. The CDR3 contains 16 residues. The germline gives CDR1 SGDLS, CDR2 YYNGEE. The V segment lost 4 bases and the J segment 9 bases; nucleotides outside the gene matches: 13. The chain's CDR3 is CASSPGLAESTVEQFF. The CDR3 DNA sequence: TGTGCCAGCAGCCCCGGACTAGCGGAGAGTACAGTTGAGCAGTTCTTC.

This clonotype was seen ten or more times. The V gene is TRBV20-1, the J gene TRBJ2-7; possible D gene TRBD2, 5 bases. Germline CDR1 DFQATT, CDR2 SNEGSKA (reference sequence). The CDR3 sequence is 12 residues long. The V gene lost 1 base and the J gene lost 5 bases, with 9 bases spanning the gap. Here the CDR3 reads CSARAERDEQYV. CDR3 DNA sequence: TGCAGTGCTAGAGCCGAGAGGGACGAGCAGTACGTC.

This clonotype was recorded a few times. This sequence joins TRBV24-1 and TRBJ2-3; no firm D call. CDR1 KGHDR and CDR2 SFDVKD come from the germline V gene. The CDR3 extends over 15 amino acids. V was shortened by 6 bases and J by 5 bases, with 17 bases between the two germline ends. The CDR3 region is CATSLSRRTGDTQYF. CDR3 nucleotides: TGTGCCACCAGTCTAAGCAGGCGGACGGGAGATACGCAGTATTTT.

This chain joins TRBV5-6 and TRBJ1-1; D is unclear. Germline lookup yields CDR1 SGHDT and CDR2 YYEEEE. Trimming removed 0 bases at V and 5 bases at J, with 14 bases between. This CDR3 has 15 amino acids. The CDR3 spells CASSLEPTDRTEAFF. As DNA, the CDR3 is TGTGCCAGCAGCTTGGAGCCGACGGATCGGACTGAAGCTTTCTTT.

The J gene is TRBJ2-1, the V gene TRBV30; D is uncertain. Germline CDR1 and CDR2: GTSNPN and SVGIG (reference sequence). Trimming stripped 1 base from V and 9 bases from J, with 13 bases between. The CDR3 sequence is 13 residues long. The CDR3 loop is CAWSGAVDFEQFF. CDR3 DNA sequence: TGTGCCTGGAGTGGGGCGGTGGATTTTGAGCAGTTCTTC.

The V gene is TRBV12-3 or TRBV12-4, the J gene TRBJ1-1, with a tentative D call TRBD1 (5 bases). The length of the CDR3 is 14 residues. The V end lost 7 bases, the J end lost 0 bases, and 12 bases lay between the germline ends. CDR3 amino acids: CASMTESLNTEAFF. DNA of the CDR3: TGTGCCAGCATGACAGAGTCCTTGAACACTGAAGCTTTCTTT.

The sample holds many counts of this clonotype. The chain uses TRBV29-1 and TRBJ2-5; either TRBD1 or TRBD2 may supply D (5 bases each). Looked up from germline, CDR1 is SQVTM and CDR2 is ANQGSEA. V lost 7 bases and J 5 bases, leaving 14 bases between the germline ends. This CDR3 comprises 12 residues. In nucleotides, the CDR3 is TGCAGCGCCTTATCGGGGCAGGAGACCCAGTACTTC. This codes for CSALSGQETQYF.

This clonotype came up many times. This chain connects TRBV20-1 to TRBJ1-2, with a tentative D call TRBD1 (5 bases). Trimming removed 5 bases from V and 6 bases from J, with 19 bases in between. Looked up from germline, CDR1 is DFQATT and CDR2 is SNEGSKA (reference sequence). This CDR3 is built from 14 residues. Here the CDR3 DNA reads TGCAGTGCTGAGGGGCCTGCGGCTTCAGATGGCTACACCTTC. This gives the protein CSAEGPAASDGYTF.

J is TRBJ2-6 and V is TRBV12-3 or TRBV12-4; D uncertain. V was shortened by 3 bases and J by 11 bases, with 8 bases between the two germline ends. The CDR3 is made up of 12 amino acids. The CDR3 coding sequence is TGTGCCAGCAGTTTGATCGAACACGTCCTGACTTTC. This codes for CASSLIEHVLTF.

This clonotype has a count of ten or more. The chain uses TRBV20-1 and TRBJ2-1; the D gene is possibly TRBD2 (6 bases). Deletions cut 6 bases from V and 9 bases from J, with 15 bases between. The CDR3 totals 12 residues. Germline V lookup: CDR1 DFQATT, CDR2 SNEGSKA (reference sequence). The CDR3 loop is CSARRLASEQFF. The CDR3 DNA sequence: TGCAGTGCCCGCCGCCTAGCGAGTGAGCAGTTCTTC.

This clonotype was counted only a few times. The V gene is TRBV15, the J gene TRBJ1-1; D not certain. Germline V gives CDR1 LNHNV, CDR2 YYDKDF (reference sequence). The CDR3 has 15 residues. Trimming stripped 3 bases from V and 1 base from J, with 12 bases between. The CDR3 is CATSSDEGPNTEAFF. In DNA, the CDR3 is TGTGCCACCAGCAGTGACGAGGGCCCGAACACTGAAGCTTTCTTT.

This clonotype appeared a few times. The chain links TRBV20-1 to TRBJ1-5; D is possibly TRBD1 (6 bases). CDR1 and CDR2 (germline): DFQATT, SNEGSKA (reference sequence). This CDR3 contains 16 residues. V lost 3 bases and J 7 bases, leaving 22 bases between the germline ends. CDR3 sequence reads: CSAREGGLGARQPQHF. CDR3 coding DNA: TGCAGTGCTAGGGAGGGGGGGCTAGGGGCAAGACAGCCCCAGCATTTT.

CDR3 amino acids: CASSLWAFTDTQYF. The CDR3 bases are TGTGCCAGCAGCTTGTGGGCGTTCACAGATACGCAGTATTTT. The chain combines TRBV5-5 with TRBJ2-3; D is unclear. This CDR3 contains 14 residues. The germline V and J ends were trimmed by 1 base and 2 bases, with 8 bases remaining between them. The V gene's germline CDR1 is SGHKS and CDR2 YYEKEE (reference sequence).

There are many counts of this clonotype. The chain links TRBV6-6 to TRBJ2-2; TRBD1 is a possible D gene (5 bases). Trimming cost V 6 bases and J 6 bases, with 11 bases left between them. CDR3 length: 13 residues. The germline V gene has CDR1 MNHNY and CDR2 SVGAGI (reference sequence). CDR3 DNA sequence: TGTGCCAGCAGCTTCACAGGAGCCGGGGAGCTGTTTTTT. It specifies CASSFTGAGELFF.

The genes are TRBV6-2 or TRBV6-3 and TRBJ2-1, with 9 bases lining up with TRBD2. There are 15 residues in the CDR3. In germline, CDR1 is MNHEY, CDR2 SVGEGT. The junction had 9 bases not matched to a gene; V was cut back by 9 bases and J by 3 bases. For the CDR3, the DNA is TGTGCCAGTCTAGCGGGGTCGTCATTCTACAATGAGCAGTTCTTC. As protein: CASLAGSSFYNEQFF.

This clonotype was counted only a few times. The gene calls are TRBV7-9 and TRBJ2-1; D is ambiguous. Trimming took 3 bases from V and 3 from J, leaving 9 bases between them. The CDR3 extends over 14 amino acids. Germline-derived CDR1 and CDR2 are SEHNR and FQNEAQ (reference sequence). The CDR3, as DNA: TGTGCCAGCAGCTTCCTGGGCTACTACAATGAGCAGTTCTTC. Protein: CASSFLGYYNEQFF.

Turning to this clonotype: Relative to the germline gene, one junction end is altered; a read error may explain this. V gene TRBV29-1 combines with J gene TRBJ2-7; maybe TRBD1 (6 bases). Germline V CDR1 and CDR2: SQVTM, ANQGSEA. The CDR3 covers 13 residues. CDR3 amino acids: CSVEGTDSHEQYF. CDR3 coding DNA: TGCAGCGTTGAAGGGACAGACTCCCACGAGCAGTACTTC.

In the case of this clonotype: It is likely a read error, because the conserved phenylalanine at the end of the CDR3 is missing. The V and J genes are TRBV6-1 and TRBJ2-2; 11 bases map to TRBD2. The ends lost 7 bases at V and 4 bases at J; junction bases unmatched: 14. Germline V gives CDR1 MNHNS, CDR2 SASEGT. CDR3 length: 18 residues. The CDR3 nucleotides read TGTGCCAGCACAGGGCCCATAGCGGGGGGGCAGGTCACCGGGGAGCTGTTTGTT. This gives the protein CASTGPIAGGQVTGELFV.

The chain carries TRBV6-1 and TRBJ2-1, with 9 bases that match TRBD1. The V gene's germline CDR1 is MNHNS and CDR2 SASEGT. CDR3 length: 14 residues. After removal of 6 bases from V and 9 bases from J, the junction contained 9 bases not matched to a gene. CDR3 loop: CASSGTGIFTEQFF. The CDR3 DNA is TGTGCCAGCAGCGGGACAGGGATTTTCACTGAGCAGTTCTTC.